This entry lists 18 T cell receptor beta chains sequenced from one sample in a study of blood T cell repertoires in COVID-19. Using immunoSEQ multiplex PCR, the repertoire was profiled, and TCRdb retains in-frame clones only, with some absent. The table lists over 150,000 clones, around nine tenths of them singletons. The specimen was peripheral blood. These receptors were taken from a man aged 45-60 years with acute or convalescent COVID-19.

The rearrangement joins TRBV10-3 to TRBJ2-5; 9 bases align to TRBD1. Trimming at V came to 10 bases and at J to 3 bases, leaving 9 bases not matched to a gene. CDR3 length equals 14 residues. Germline V gene sequence: CDR1 ENHRY, CDR2 SYGVKD. The CDR3 loop is CATFTGGAEETQYF. Here the CDR3 DNA reads TGTGCCACCTTTACAGGGGGCGCAGAAGAGACCCAGTACTTC.

J is TRBJ1-5 and V is TRBV5-5; TRBD1 might be the D (5 bases). V lost 0 bases, J lost 4 bases, and 17 bases lay in between. The CDR3 covers 17 residues. Germline V gene sequence: CDR1 SGHKS, CDR2 YYEKEE (reference sequence). CDR3 sequence: CASSLVRGSPLNQPQHF. CDR3 bases: TGTGCCAGCAGCTTGGTTCGGGGGTCCCCCCTTAATCAGCCCCAGCATTTT. The full variable domain, in which reference TRBV5-5 and TRBJ1-5 provide the parts outside the CDR3, is DAGVTQSPTHLIKTRGQQVTLRCSPISGHKSVSWYQQVLGQGPQFIFQYYEKEERGRGNFPDRFSARQFPNYSSELNVNALLLGDSALYLCASSLVRGSPLNQPQHFGDGTRLSIL.

This clone was seen a handful of times. The chain has TRBV3-1 (or the pseudogene TRBV3-2) and TRBJ1-2; D remains ambiguous. The CDR3 is made up of 14 amino acids. Trimming shortened V by 5 bases and J by 1 base, and 11 bases separated the two germline ends. Germline assignment: CDR1 LGHDT and CDR2 YNNKEL (reference sequence). The CDR3 sequence: CASSEDGVNYGYTF. For the CDR3, the DNA is TGTGCCAGCAGCGAGGACGGGGTTAACTATGGCTACACCTTC.

The rearrangement uses TRBV5-1 and TRBJ1-2; tentative D call: TRBD1 (6 bases). Trimming took 0 bases from V and 2 from J, leaving 11 bases between them. Germline assignment: CDR1 SGHRS and CDR2 YFSETQ. This CDR3 comprises 15 residues. The CDR3 coding sequence is TGCGCCAGCAGCTTGGAAGGGACACGAAACTATGGCTACACCTTC. This codes for CASSLEGTRNYGYTF.

The chain joins TRBV27 to TRBJ1-2; TRBD1 might be the D (5 bases). This CDR3 has 17 amino acids. Germline loops: CDR1 MNHEY, CDR2 SMNVEV (reference sequence). Trimming left V 2 bases short and J 4 bases short, with 20 bases between. As DNA, the CDR3 is TGTGCCAGCAGTTTAGCCAGGGCGGGGGACCGGACCTATGGCTACACCTTC. Protein product: CASSLARAGDRTYGYTF.

The chain is built from TRBV28 and TRBJ1-1, with D possibly TRBD1 on 5 matching bases. Germline V gene lookup returns CDR1 MDHEN and CDR2 SYDVKM. V was shortened by 6 bases and J by 3 bases, with 11 bases between the two germline ends. The CDR3 extends over 13 amino acids. The CDR3: CASRTQGDTEAFF. In DNA form, the CDR3 reads TGTGCCAGCAGGACTCAGGGTGACACTGAAGCTTTCTTT.

The chain uses TRBV9 and TRBJ2-2; 12 bases are a match to TRBD2. The V gene's germline CDR1 is SGDLS and CDR2 YYNGEE. V trimming: 3 bases; J trimming: 3 bases; junction bases outside the gene matches: 3. CDR3 length equals 16 residues. CDR3: CASSALAGGHTGELFF. Here the CDR3 DNA reads TGTGCCAGCAGCGCTCTAGCGGGGGGGCACACCGGGGAGCTGTTTTTT.

This clone was seen a single time. The gene calls are TRBV2 and TRBJ1-5; TRBD1 might be the D (6 bases). V shed 4 bases and J shed 5 bases, with 12 bases lying between them. CDR3 length: 14 residues. Germline-derived CDR1 and CDR2 are SNHLY and FYNNEI. The DNA for the CDR3 is TGTGCCAGCAGTGTACAGGGTGGGGATCAGCCCCAGCATTTT. This encodes CASSVQGGDQPQHF.

The chain is built from TRBV3-1 (or the pseudogene TRBV3-2) and TRBJ1-3; 9 positions match TRBD1. Germline V lookup: CDR1 LGHDT, CDR2 YNNKEL (reference sequence). This CDR3 has 16 amino acids. Trimming took 3 bases from V and 2 from J; bases not matched to a gene: 5. This CDR3 reads CASSHEDRGTGNTIYF. The CDR3 region has the DNA TGTGCCAGCAGCCACGAGGACAGGGGAACTGGAAACACCATATATTTT.

The chain combines TRBV12-3 or TRBV12-4 with TRBJ1-1; tentatively, D is TRBD1 (6 bases). This CDR3 spans 12 amino acids. V lost 7 bases and J lost 3, with 9 bases in between. The CDR3 here is CASNAGDTEAFF. Here the CDR3 DNA reads TGTGCCAGCAATGCAGGGGACACTGAAGCTTTCTTT.

The chain has TRBV9 and TRBJ1-2, with unresolved D. Trimming left V 4 bases short and J 5 bases short, with 21 bases between. Per germline, CDR1 SGDLS and CDR2 YYNGEE. The CDR3 extends over 16 amino acids. The DNA for the CDR3 is TGTGCCAGCAGCAAAGTAGCGGAAAGCGGGGAGTATGGCTACACCTTC. It specifies CASSKVAESGEYGYTF.

The chain is built from TRBV19 and TRBJ2-2; 11 nucleotides match TRBD2. The CDR3 spans 17 residues. The ends lost 4 bases at V and 0 bases at J; junction bases unmatched: 4. Germline V gene lookup returns CDR1 LNHDA and CDR2 SQIVND (reference sequence). The CDR3 nucleotides are TGTGCCAGTAGTAATCGACTAGCGGGGACGAACACCGGGGAGCTGTTTTTT. It yields the protein CASSNRLAGTNTGELFF.

The chain uses TRBV6-5 and TRBJ2-5, with 10 nucleotides matching TRBD2. The CDR3 sequence is 15 residues long. Germline V gene lookup returns CDR1 MNHEY and CDR2 SVGAGI. The J segment lost 0 bases and the V segment lost 3 bases, leaving 1 base of the junction unmatched. The CDR3: CASSYSGRYQETQYF. The CDR3 nucleotides are TGTGCCAGCAGTTATAGCGGGAGGTACCAAGAGACCCAGTACTTC.

The V and J genes are TRBV10-3 and TRBJ1-6, with D uncertain. Deletions cut 4 bases from V and 7 bases from J, with 5 bases between. The CDR3 covers 12 residues. CDR1 is ENHRY, CDR2 SYGVKD, per germline. CDR3 DNA: TGTGCCATCAGTGCGGGGAATTCACCCCTCCACTTT. It is translated as CAISAGNSPLHF.

The chain joins TRBV6-5 to TRBJ1-5; possibly TRBD1 for D (5 bases). V dropped 6 bases and J dropped 6 bases, with 9 bases sitting between them. Germline CDR1 reads MNHEY; CDR2 reads SVGAGI. CDR3 length: 12 residues. For the CDR3, the DNA is TGTGCCAGCAGGGTCGGGGGTCAGCCCCAGCATTTT. This gives the protein CASRVGGQPQHF.

This chain joins TRBV27 and TRBJ2-3; 10 nucleotides line up with TRBD2. After removal of 6 bases from V and 0 bases from J, the junction contained 15 bases not matched to a gene. CDR3 size: 19 residues. Germline values: CDR1 MNHEY, CDR2 SMNVEV (reference sequence). The CDR3: CASSLGVAGGTTSTDTQYF. In DNA, the CDR3 is TGTGCCAGCAGCCTAGGAGTAGCGGGAGGCACCACTAGCACAGATACGCAGTATTTT.

The CDR3 coding sequence is TGTGCCAGCAGCCATGATCCTCCAGGGTTAGAAGAAAAACTGTTTTTT. This encodes CASSHDPPGLEEKLFF. This chain joins TRBV3-1 (or the pseudogene TRBV3-2) and TRBJ1-4; D perhaps matches TRBD1 (5 bases). Germline V gene sequence: CDR1 LGHDT, CDR2 YNNKEL (reference sequence). The CDR3 spans 16 residues. V was clipped by 3 bases and J by 8 bases, with 19 bases between them.

This chain links TRBV24-1 with TRBJ1-2; no clear D. This CDR3 is built from 13 residues. Between the trimmed V and J ends, which lost 4 bases and 8 bases, there was a span of 13 bases. Germline V gene sequence: CDR1 KGHDR, CDR2 SFDVKD. CDR3 sequence (DNA): TGTGCCACCAGTGACTCAAACAGAGGGGGCTACACCTTC. This encodes CATSDSNRGGYTF.